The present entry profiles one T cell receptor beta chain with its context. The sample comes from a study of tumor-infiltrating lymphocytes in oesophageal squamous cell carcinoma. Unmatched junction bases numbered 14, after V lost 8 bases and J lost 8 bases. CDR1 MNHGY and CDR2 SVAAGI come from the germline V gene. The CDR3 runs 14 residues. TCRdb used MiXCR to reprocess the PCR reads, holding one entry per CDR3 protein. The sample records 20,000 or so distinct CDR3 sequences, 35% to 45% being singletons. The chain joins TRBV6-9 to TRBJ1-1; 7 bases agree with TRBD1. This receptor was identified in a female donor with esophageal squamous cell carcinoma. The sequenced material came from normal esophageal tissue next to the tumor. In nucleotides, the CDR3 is TGTGCCAGCCGGTACCAAAACAGGGGCCTAGAAGCTTTCTTT. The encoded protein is CASRYQNRGLEAFF.